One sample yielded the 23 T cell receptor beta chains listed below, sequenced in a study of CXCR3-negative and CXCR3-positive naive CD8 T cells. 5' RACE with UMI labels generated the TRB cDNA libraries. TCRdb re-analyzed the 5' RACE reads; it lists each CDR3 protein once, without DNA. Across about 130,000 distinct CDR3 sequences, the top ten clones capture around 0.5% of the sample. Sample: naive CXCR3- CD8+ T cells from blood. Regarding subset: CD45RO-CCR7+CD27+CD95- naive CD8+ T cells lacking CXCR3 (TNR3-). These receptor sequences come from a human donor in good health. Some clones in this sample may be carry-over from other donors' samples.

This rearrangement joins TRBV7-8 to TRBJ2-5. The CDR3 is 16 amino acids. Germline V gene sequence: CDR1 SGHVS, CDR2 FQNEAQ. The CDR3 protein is CASSPRRKVLQETQYF. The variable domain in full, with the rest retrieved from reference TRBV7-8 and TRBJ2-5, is GAGVSQSPRYKVAKRGQDVALRCDPISGHVSLFWYQQALGQGPEFLTYFQNEAQLDKSGLPSDRFFAERPEGSVSTLKIQRTQQEDSAVYLCASSPRRKVLQETQYFGPGTRLLVL.

The chain's CDR3 is CSVETETGGAAYEQYF. The rearrangement uses TRBV29-1 and TRBJ2-7; TCRdb calls TRBD1, which cannot be checked without DNA. CDR1 and CDR2 from the germline V gene are SQVTM and ANQGSEA. The CDR3 runs 16 residues.

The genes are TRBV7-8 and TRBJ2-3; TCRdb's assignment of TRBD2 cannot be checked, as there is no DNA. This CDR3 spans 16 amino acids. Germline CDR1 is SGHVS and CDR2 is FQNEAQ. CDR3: CASREWTSGATDTQYF.

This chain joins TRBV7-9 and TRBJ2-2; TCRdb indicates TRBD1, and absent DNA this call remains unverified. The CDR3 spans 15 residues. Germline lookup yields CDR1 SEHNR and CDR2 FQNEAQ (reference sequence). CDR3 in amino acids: CASSPGTGIAGELFF.

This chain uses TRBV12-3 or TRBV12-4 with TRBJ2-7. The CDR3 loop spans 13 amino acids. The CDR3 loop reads CASSLAHYYEQYF.

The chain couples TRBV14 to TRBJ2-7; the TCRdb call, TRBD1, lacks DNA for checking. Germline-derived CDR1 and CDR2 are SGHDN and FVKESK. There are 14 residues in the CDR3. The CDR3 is CASSNRETTLEQYF.

The CDR3 is CASSDGGAGNEQFF. The gene calls are TRBV6-4 and TRBJ2-1; TCRdb's assignment of TRBD2 cannot be checked, as there is no DNA. The CDR3 has 14 residues. Germline assignment: CDR1 MRHNA and CDR2 SNTAGT.

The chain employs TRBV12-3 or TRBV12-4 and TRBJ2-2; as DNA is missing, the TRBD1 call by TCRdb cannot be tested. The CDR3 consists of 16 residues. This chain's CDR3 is CASSTWEGGNTGELFF.

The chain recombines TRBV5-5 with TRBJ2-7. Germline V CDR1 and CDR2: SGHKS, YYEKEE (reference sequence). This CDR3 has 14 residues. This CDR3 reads CASSLVYTNYGQYF.

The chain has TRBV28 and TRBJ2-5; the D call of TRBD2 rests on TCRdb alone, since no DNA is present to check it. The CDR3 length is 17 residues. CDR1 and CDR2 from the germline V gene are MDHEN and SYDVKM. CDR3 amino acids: CASSLALSASGTETQYF.

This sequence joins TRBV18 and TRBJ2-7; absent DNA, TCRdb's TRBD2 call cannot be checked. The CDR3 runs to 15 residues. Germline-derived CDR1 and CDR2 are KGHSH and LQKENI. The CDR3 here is CASSPTPSQPQEQYF.

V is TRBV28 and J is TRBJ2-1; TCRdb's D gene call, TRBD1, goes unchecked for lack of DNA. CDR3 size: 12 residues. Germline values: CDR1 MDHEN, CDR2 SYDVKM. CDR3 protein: CASSLLQGDLFF.

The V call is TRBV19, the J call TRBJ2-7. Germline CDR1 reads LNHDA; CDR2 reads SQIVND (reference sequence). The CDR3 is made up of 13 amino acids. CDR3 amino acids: CASSIRGGYEQYF.

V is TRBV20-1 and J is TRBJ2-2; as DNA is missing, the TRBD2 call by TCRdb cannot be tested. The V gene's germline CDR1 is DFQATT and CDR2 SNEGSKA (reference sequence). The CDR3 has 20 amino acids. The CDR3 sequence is CSARDTPGLAGFSNTGELFF.

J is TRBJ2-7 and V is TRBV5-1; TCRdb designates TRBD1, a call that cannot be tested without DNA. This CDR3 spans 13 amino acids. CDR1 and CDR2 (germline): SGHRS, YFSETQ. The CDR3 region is CASSLVGGYEQYF. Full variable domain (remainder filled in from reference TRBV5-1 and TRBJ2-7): KAGVTQTPRYLIKTRGQQVTLSCSPISGHRSVSWYQQTPGQGLQFLFEYFSETQRNKGNFPGRFSGRQFSNSRSEMNVSTLELGDSALYLCASSLVGGYEQYFGPGTRLTVT.

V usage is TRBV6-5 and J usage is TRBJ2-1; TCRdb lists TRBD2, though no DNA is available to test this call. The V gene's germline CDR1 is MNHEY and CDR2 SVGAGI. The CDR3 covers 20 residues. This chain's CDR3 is CASSYSTVSGGFSSYNEQFF.

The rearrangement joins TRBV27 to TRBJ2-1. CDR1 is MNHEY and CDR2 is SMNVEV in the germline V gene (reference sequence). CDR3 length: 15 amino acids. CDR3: CASSLLGGLYNEQFF.

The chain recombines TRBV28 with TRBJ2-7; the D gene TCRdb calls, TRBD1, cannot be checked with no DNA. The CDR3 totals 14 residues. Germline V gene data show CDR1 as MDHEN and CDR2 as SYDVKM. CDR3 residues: CASISPRTSYEQYF.

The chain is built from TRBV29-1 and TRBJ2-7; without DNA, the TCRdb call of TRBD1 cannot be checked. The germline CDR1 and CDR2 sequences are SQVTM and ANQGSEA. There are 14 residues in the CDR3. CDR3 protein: CSVAGQTTSYEQYF.

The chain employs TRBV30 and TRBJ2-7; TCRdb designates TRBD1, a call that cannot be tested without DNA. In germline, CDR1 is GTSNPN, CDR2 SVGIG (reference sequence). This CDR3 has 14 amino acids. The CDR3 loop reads CAWEGHSRSYEQYF.

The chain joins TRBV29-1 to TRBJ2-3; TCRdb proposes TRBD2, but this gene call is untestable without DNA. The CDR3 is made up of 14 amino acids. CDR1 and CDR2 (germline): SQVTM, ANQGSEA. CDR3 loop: CSVGSGTSTDTQYF.

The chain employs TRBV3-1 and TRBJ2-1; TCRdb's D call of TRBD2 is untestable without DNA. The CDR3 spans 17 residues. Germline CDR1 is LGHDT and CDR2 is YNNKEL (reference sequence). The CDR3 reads CASSQPEGREGHNEQFF.

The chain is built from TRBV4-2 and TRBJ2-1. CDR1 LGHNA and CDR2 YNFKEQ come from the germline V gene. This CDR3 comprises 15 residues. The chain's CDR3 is CASSQVPGTHNEQFF.